This T cell receptor (beta chain) was recovered during a study of T-cell reconstitution after alpha-beta-depleted transplantation in children listed by TCRdb under 2016. Looking at the study overall: Using TCR repertoire profiling, the study followed T-cell immune reconstitution in a quantitative way in children after TCRalphabeta/CD19-depleted allogeneic hematopoietic cell transplantation. The investigation overall reported the following: About two months after transplant, the apparently early recovery of alphabetaT-cell counts reportedly depended on just several hundred clones that had expanded rapidly and came from non-depleted graft cells. In some patients, the high TCRbeta diversity seen at day 60 was put down to recipient T cells and intrathymic progenitors that had survived conditioning. The frequencies of hyperexpanded clones fell over the following months, and after one year, T-cell counts and TCRbeta diversity were mostly attributed to newly produced T cells.

Interpreted using the paper, the treatment or condition label stands for: allogeneic hematopoietic cell transplantation with graft depleted of TCRalphabeta T cells and CD19 B cells. Transplant recipients were children who received TCRalphabeta/CD19-depleted allogeneic hematopoietic cell grafts. As for this clonotype: It lacks a known antigen. No much larger clone exists at a distance of one base, and base qualities are not known.

The library came from PCR. The sequencer was an Illumina HiSeq 2500. Molecular barcoding was employed in the preparation of TCR libraries, with unique molecular identifiers being used to normalize TCRbeta repertoire quantification. TCRdb reran the public reads through fastp at Q25 and MiXCR, keeping productive beta chains. One record per CDR3 amino acid sequence lists the most common genes and DNA. The sample has under 250,000 distinct CDR3 sequences on record, around 25% of them singletons. Roughly 5% of the sample is taken by the ten largest. Specimen: PBMCs, mostly from graft donor cells, collected 360 days after TCRalphabeta/CD19-depleted stem cell transplant. This sequence was found in a female patient aged 2-9 years who had a stem cell transplant for congenital amegakaryocytic thrombocytopenia, so the T cells may come from the graft donor.

The CDR3 reads as follows: CASSQESRKYTEAFF. The base sequence is TGCGCCAGCAGCCAAGAATCCAGGAAGTACACTGAAGCTTTCTTT. The chain was built from TRBV4-3 and TRBJ1-1; the D gene remains uncertain. Based on the germline V gene, the CDR1 and CDR2 sequences are LGHNA and YSLEER. At the junction V is shortened by 0 bases and J by 3 bases, with 11 bases in between. The CDR3 runs 15 amino acids, cysteine and phenylalanine included. The sequence is cut down to CDR3 DNA, 45 bases in frame from base 1.